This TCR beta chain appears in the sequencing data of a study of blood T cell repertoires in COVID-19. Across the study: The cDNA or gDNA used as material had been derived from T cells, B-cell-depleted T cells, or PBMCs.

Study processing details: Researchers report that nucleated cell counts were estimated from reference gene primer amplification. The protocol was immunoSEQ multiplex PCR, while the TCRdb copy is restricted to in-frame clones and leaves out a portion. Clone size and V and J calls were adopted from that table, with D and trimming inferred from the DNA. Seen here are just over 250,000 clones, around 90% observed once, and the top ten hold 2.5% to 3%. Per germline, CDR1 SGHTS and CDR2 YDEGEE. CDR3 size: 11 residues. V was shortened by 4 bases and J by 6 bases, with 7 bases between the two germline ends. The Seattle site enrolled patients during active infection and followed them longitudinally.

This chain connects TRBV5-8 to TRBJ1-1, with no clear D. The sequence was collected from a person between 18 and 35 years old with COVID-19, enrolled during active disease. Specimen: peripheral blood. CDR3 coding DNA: TGTGCCAGCAGCATAGGAGCTGAAGCTTTCTTT. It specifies CASSIGAEAFF.